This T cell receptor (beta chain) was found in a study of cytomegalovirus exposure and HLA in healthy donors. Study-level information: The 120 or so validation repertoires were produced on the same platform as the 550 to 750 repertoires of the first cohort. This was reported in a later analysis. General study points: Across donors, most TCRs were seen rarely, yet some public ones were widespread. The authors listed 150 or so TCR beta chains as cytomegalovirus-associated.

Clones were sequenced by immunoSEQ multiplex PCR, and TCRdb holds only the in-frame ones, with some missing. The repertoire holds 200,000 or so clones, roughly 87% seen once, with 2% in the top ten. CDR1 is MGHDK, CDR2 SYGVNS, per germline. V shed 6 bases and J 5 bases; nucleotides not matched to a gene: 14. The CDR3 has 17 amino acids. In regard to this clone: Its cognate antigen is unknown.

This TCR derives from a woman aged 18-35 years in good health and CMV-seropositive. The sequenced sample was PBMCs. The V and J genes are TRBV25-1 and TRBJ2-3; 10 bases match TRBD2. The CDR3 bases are TGTGCCAGCAGGGAAGGGGACCCAGCGGGAGGGGGAGATACGCAGTATTTT. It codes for CASREGDPAGGGDTQYF.